This note documents a single T cell receptor (beta chain) sequence. The antigen is not known. This sample is part of a study of cytomegalovirus exposure and HLA in healthy donors. Trimming took 7 bases from V and 6 from J, leaving 18 bases between them. CDR3 length: 15 amino acids. Germline loops: CDR1 MNHEY, CDR2 SVGAGI. The PCR employed 60 Vbeta primers together with 13 Jbeta primers. Data came from immunoSEQ multiplex PCR; TCRdb stores just in-frame clones and leaves some out. In the table there are about 120,000 clones, roughly 78% of which are singletons. Study results and limitations: Among the CMV-associated chains, a few were confirmed in vitro as specific for CMV antigens. A later analysis reportedly identified an Asian-associated ancestry cluster as carrying fewer N-insertions than the approximately 640-donor mean.

The chain recombines TRBV6-5 with TRBJ2-2, with D possibly matching TRBD2 (7 bases). What was sequenced was PBMCs. The origin of this receptor is a man aged 25 to 40 in good health and CMV-seronegative. The CDR3 reads CASTSGEGHSGELFF. CDR3 in DNA: TGTGCCAGCACGTCAGGGGAGGGCCACTCCGGGGAGCTGTTTTTT.